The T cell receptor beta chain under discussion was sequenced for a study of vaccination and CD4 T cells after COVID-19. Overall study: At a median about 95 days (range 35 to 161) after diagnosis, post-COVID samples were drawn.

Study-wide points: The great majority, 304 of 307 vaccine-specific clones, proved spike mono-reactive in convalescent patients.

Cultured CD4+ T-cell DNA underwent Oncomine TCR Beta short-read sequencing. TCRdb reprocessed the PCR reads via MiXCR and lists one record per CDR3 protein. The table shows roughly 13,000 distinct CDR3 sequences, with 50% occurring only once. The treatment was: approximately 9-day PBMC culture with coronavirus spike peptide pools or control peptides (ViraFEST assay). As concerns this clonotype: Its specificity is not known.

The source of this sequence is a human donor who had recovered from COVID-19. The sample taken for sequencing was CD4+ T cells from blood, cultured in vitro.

CDR3 sequence (DNA): TGTGCCAGCAGCTATATCGACAGCACAGATACGCAGTATTTT. Translated, it gives CASSYIDSTDTQYF. J is TRBJ2-3 and V is TRBV7-9; no clear D gene. The CDR3 is 14 amino acids. The germline CDR1 and CDR2 sequences are SEHNR and FQNEAQ (reference sequence). V lost 4 bases and J 0 bases, leaving 8 bases between the germline ends. The full variable domain, completed using reference TRBV7-9 and TRBJ2-3, is DTGVSQNPRHKITKRGQNVTFRCDPISEHNRLYWYRQTLGQGPEFLTYFQNEAQLEKSRLLSDRFSAERPKGSFSTLEIQRTEQGDSAMYLCASSYIDSTDTQYFGPGTRLTVL.